A single sample is the source of the 2 T cell receptor beta chains below, sequenced in a study of T cells in Graves' hyperthyroidism and ophthalmopathy. Regions amplified from RNA transcripts were the TCR beta CDR3 regions. HTBI primers were employed in a first-round RT-PCR of the TCR CDR3. TCRdb re-analysed the multiplex PCR reads in MiXCR, keeping a single row per CDR3 protein. The sample includes a few hundred thousand distinct CDR3 sequences, more than 15% of them seen just once. Input material: blood. The receptor set was obtained from a woman between 35 and 50 years old with Graves' ophthalmopathy.

This clonotype was observed a handful of times. The chain carries TRBV12-3 or TRBV12-4 and TRBJ2-1; TRBD2 matches at 9 bases. V shed 11 bases, J shed 5 bases, and the junction held 13 bases outside the gene matches. The CDR3 is 15 residues long. The CDR3 DNA reads as TGTGCCTCGATGGGGGCTAGCGGGGAGGACAATGAGCAGTTCTTC. Residues: CASMGASGEDNEQFF.

This clonotype appeared many times. The chain employs TRBV20-1 and TRBJ2-7; tentative D call: TRBD2 (5 bases). Trimming stripped 6 bases from V and 7 bases from J, with 19 bases between. The CDR3 has 13 amino acids. CDR1 is DFQATT, CDR2 SNEGSKA, per germline (reference sequence). The CDR3 sequence is CSASGPRGLEQYF. The CDR3 DNA follows: TGCAGTGCCTCCGGGCCCCGCGGGTTAGAGCAGTACTTC.